These T cell receptor beta chains were read from a single sample in a study of cytomegalovirus exposure and HLA in healthy donors. Data came from immunoSEQ multiplex PCR; TCRdb stores just in-frame clones and leaves some out. This sample has 200,000 to 300,000 clones; over 70% occur once, and the top ten carry less than 9%. Sequencing was done on a sample of PBMCs. All receptors come from a woman aged 55 to 70 in good health and CMV-seropositive. The CDR3 runs from the conserved cysteine through the conserved F or W. Fields, in order: V gene, clone size, D gene, J gene, CDR3 DNA, CDR3 protein. The D gene is left open where the match is weak. Size is stated for part of the rows, as once, few or many counts, or as a class when the clone is expanded.

TRBV5-1	.	TRBD2	TRBJ2-3	TGCGCCAGCAGGACCGGGACTAAAAGCACAGATACGCAGTATTTT	CASRTGTKSTDTQYF
TRBV12-5	.	TRBD1	TRBJ2-3	TGTGCTAGTGGTCTCCGACAGGGTCGCGGAGATACGCAGTATTTT	CASGLRQGRGDTQYF
TRBV15	.	.	TRBJ2-2	TGTGCCACCAGCCCGGGGGTGGACACCGGGGAGCTGTTTTTT	CATSPGVDTGELFF
TRBV6-5	.	TRBD2	TRBJ2-5	TGTGCCAGCAGTTACTCGGGACTAGCGCCCCAAGAGACCCAGTACTTC	CASSYSGLAPQETQYF
TRBV5-1	.	.	TRBJ1-3	TGCGCCAGCAGCTTGGCAGGGGTCGGGAACACCATATATTTT	CASSLAGVGNTIYF
TRBV5-1	once	.	TRBJ2-7	TGCGCCAGCAGTCGAGACAGCTACGAGCAGTACTTC	CASSRDSYEQYF
TRBV29-1	.	TRBD1	TRBJ1-1	TGCAGCGGTAGGGACAGGAGGAACACTGAAGCTTTCTTT	CSGRDRRNTEAFF
TRBV2	.	.	TRBJ1-2	TGTGCCAGCAGGGAGGACAGCCAAATCTATGGCTACACCTTC	CASREDSQIYGYTF
TRBV5-5	few	.	TRBJ2-7	TGTGCCAGCAGCCTTCCCTCCTACGAGCAGTACTTC	CASSLPSYEQYF
TRBV11-2	.	.	TRBJ1-1	TGTGCCAGCAGCCGAATCCGACAGGTTGAAGCTTTCTTT	CASSRIRQVEAFF
TRBV30	few	TRBD1	TRBJ1-5	TGTGCCTGGAGTGTACAGGGGTATCAGCCCCAGCATTTT	CAWSVQGYQPQHF
TRBV10-3	.	TRBD1	TRBJ2-7	TGTGCCATCAGTGTAGAGGGGGCCCACGAGCAGTACTTC	CAISVEGAHEQYF
TRBV10-3	.	TRBD1	TRBJ2-3	TGTGCCATCAGCGCGTTTATGGCCGGGACAGGGTCCACAGATACGCAGTATTTT	CAISAFMAGTGSTDTQYF
TRBV30	.	TRBD2	TRBJ2-1	TGTGCCTGGAAACTAGCGGGAGGAGGGGAGCAGTTCTTC	CAWKLAGGGEQFF
TRBV7-9	few	TRBD1	TRBJ1-1	TGTGCCAGCAGCTCACCGGGACAGGGACGTGCTTTCTTT	CASSSPGQGRAFF
TRBV20-1	.	.	TRBJ1-1	TGCAGTACGGGAAACACTGAAGCTTTCTTT	CSTGNTEAFF
TRBV14	.	TRBD2	TRBJ2-7	TGTGCCAGCAGCCTGTGGACTAGCGGGACCTTCGAGCAGTACTTC	CASSLWTSGTFEQYF
TRBV6-5	.	TRBD2	TRBJ2-7	TGTGCCAGCAGTGCGGGAGCCGGTTGGTACGAGCAGTACTTC	CASSAGAGWYEQYF
TRBV7-9	.	.	TRBJ2-1	TGTGCCAGCAGTTCAAGCGGGTATATGACCTACAATGAGCAGTTCTTC	CASSSSGYMTYNEQFF
TRBV7-8	once	TRBD2	TRBJ2-1	TGTGCCAGCAGCTTAGGACTAGCGACCTCAATGAGGCAGTTCTTC	CASSLGLATSMRQFF
TRBV9	.	.	TRBJ1-2	TGTGCCAGCAGCGTAGATCAGGGCGATGGCTACACCTTC	CASSVDQGDGYTF
TRBV19	.	.	TRBJ2-2	TGTGCCAGTAGGGGGGAGGTGAACACCGGGGAGCTGTTTTTT	CASRGEVNTGELFF
TRBV2	.	TRBD1	TRBJ1-1	TGTGCCAGCCGCGGGACAGTGAACACTGAAGCTTTCTTT	CASRGTVNTEAFF
TRBV5-1	.	.	TRBJ2-5	TGCGCCAGCAGCTTACAGGTTCAAGAGACCCAGTACTTC	CASSLQVQETQYF
TRBV28	few	TRBD1	TRBJ1-5	TGTGCCAGCAGGACCCAGGGGGGCAATCAGCCCCAGCATTTT	CASRTQGGNQPQHF
TRBV30	.	.	TRBJ1-2	TGTGCCTGGAGTGCATACCCGAGACATGAAAACTATGGCTACACCTTC	CAWSAYPRHENYGYTF
TRBV7-9	.	TRBD1	TRBJ1-4	TGTGCCAGCAGCACCAACCAGGGGGCTTTTGAAAAACTGTTTTTT	CASSTNQGAFEKLFF
TRBV7-6	once	TRBD1	TRBJ2-1	TGTGCCAGCAGCTTAGCGGGACAGGAGCCCAGCTACAATTTCGAGCAGTTCTTC	CASSLAGQEPSYNFEQFF
TRBV9	.	.	TRBJ2-2	TGTGCCAGCAGCGTAGTTGGGCAGAACACCGGGGAGCTGTTTTTT	CASSVVGQNTGELFF
TRBV9	.	.	TRBJ2-1	TGTGCCAGCAGCGTAGCCCCCGGACAGTTTGATAATGAGCAGTTCTTC	CASSVAPGQFDNEQFF
TRBV28	few	.	TRBJ2-1	TGTGCCAGCAGTTTTGAGTCCCTGTACTCCTACAATGAGCAGTTCTTC	CASSFESLYSYNEQFF